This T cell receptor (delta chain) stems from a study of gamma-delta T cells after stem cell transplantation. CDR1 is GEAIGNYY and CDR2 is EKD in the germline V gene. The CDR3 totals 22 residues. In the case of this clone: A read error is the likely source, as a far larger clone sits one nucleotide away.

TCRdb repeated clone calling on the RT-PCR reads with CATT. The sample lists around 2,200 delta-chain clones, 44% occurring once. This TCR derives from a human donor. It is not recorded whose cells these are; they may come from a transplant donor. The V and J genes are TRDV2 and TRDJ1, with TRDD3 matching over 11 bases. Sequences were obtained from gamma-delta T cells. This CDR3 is CACGTVSYPVLGDNPYTDKLIF. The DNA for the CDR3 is TGTGCCTGTGGCACCGTCTCCTACCCGGTACTGGGGGATAACCCTTACACCGATAAACTCATCTTT.